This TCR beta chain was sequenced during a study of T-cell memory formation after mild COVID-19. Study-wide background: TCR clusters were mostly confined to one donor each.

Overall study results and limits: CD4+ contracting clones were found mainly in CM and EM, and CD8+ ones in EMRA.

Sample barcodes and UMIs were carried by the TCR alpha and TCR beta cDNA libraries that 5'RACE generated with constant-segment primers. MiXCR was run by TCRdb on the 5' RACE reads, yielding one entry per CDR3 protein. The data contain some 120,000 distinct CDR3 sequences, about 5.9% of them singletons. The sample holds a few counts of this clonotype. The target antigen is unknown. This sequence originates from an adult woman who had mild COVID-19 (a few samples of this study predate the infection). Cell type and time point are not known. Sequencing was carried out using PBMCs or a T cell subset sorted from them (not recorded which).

The CDR3 loop reads CASGAGGGLMYF. The CDR3 nucleotides read TGTGCCAGCGGTGCGGGGGGCGGGTTGATGTACTTC. This chain joins TRBV6-5 and TRBJ2-4; 8 nucleotides match TRBD2. V was pared by 8 bases and J by 15 bases, with 12 bases of the junction left unmatched. The CDR3 is 12 residues long. Germline V gene lookup returns CDR1 MNHEY and CDR2 SVGAGI.